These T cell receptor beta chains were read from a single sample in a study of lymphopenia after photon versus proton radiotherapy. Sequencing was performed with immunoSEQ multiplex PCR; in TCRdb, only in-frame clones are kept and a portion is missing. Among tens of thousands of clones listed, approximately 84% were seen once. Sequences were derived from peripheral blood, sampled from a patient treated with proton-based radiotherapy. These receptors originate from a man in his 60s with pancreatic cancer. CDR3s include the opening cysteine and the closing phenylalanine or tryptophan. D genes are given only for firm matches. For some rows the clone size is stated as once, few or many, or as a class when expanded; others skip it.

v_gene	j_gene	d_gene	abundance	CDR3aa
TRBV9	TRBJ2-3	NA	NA	CASSVGGNGGTDTQYF
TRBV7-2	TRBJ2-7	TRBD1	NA	CASASTGVGEQYF
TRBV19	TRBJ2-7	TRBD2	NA	CASSYLGGRGAEQYF
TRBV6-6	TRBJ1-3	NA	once	CASSQTGDPGNTIYF
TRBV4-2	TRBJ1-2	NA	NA	CASSQDHGGDYYGYTF
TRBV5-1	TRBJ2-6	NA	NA	CASSLPTTGSGANVLTF
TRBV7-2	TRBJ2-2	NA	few	CASSFVGGNTGELFF
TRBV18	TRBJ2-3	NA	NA	CASSPDTDTQYF
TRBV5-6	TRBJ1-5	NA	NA	CASSVARGQPQHF
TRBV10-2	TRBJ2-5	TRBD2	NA	CASSEGSGTLETQYF
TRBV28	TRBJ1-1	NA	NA	CASSSRRTEAFF
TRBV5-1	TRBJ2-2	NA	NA	CASSAKTGNTGELFF
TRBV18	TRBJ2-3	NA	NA	CASSRDSSAADTQYF
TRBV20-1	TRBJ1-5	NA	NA	CSAKTGQPQHF
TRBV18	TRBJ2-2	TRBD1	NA	CASSPLPRTGNTGELFF
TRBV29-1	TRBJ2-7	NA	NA	CSGRDLYEQYF
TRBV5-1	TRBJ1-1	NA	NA	CASSLVSGSNTEAFF
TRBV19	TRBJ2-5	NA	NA	CASSAGTARETQYF
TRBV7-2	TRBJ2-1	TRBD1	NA	CASSLTTGISYNEQFF
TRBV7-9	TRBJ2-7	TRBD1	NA	CASSLAIGQGAPEQYF
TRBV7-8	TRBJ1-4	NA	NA	CASSLFGHGGEKLFF
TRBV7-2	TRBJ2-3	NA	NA	CASSSQAGLSTDTQYF
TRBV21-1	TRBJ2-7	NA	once	CASSNGDGLASSYEQYF
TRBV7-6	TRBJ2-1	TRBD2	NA	CASSLGSGAGGRNEQFF
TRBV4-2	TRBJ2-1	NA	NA	CASSQNGQGGEQFF
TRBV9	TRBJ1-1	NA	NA	CASSVGTPTAEAFF
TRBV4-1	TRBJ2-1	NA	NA	CASSQPRVGNEQFF
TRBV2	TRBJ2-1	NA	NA	CASSVGNRGIYNEQFF
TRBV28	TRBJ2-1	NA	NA	CASSSALEQFF
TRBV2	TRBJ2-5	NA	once	CASSELATPQETQYF
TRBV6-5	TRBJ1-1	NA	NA	CASSWGRLRANTEAFF
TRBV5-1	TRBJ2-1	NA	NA	CASSLHLDSDNEQFF
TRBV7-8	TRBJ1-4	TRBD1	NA	CASSPGQENEKLFF
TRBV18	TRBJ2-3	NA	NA	CASSPRAVTDTQYF
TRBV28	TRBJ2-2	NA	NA	CASSLYLAGELFF